This record covers a single T cell receptor beta chain. It was from duplicate vials of some 140,000 sorted CD8+ T cells per subset that RNA came. The sample is drawn from a study of human CD8 memory T cell subsets. UMI-labeled 5' RACE was the method by which TCR beta libraries were made. For each CDR3 protein, TCRdb gives one entry from its re-call of the 5' RACE reads, without DNA. The sample holds a few thousand distinct CDR3 sequences. CDR1 and CDR2 (germline): SQVTM, ANQGSEA. This CDR3 region has 14 residues. Sequencing input: CD8+ effector memory T cells (TEM) sorted from PBMCs. Subset: effector memory CD8 T cells, CCR7- CD45RO+ CD95+. The TCR sequence derives from a human donor in good health. The chain joins TRBV29-1 to TRBJ2-3; TCRdb outputs TRBD2, but without DNA this stays unchecked. CDR3 loop: CSVPQGGSTDTQYF.